This T cell receptor (beta chain) derives from a study of technical replicates of blood from a few donors. TCRdb's copy holds only in-frame clones and misses some; the assay was immunoSEQ multiplex PCR. The sample includes about 62,000 clones, 70% to 90% seen only once; the top ten take around 5.2%. Germline V gene sequence: CDR1 SQVTM, CDR2 ANQGSEA. CDR3 length equals 17 residues. V was clipped by 7 bases and J by 4 bases; unmatched bases: 17. This TCR was recovered from a human donor in good health. Some clones in this sample may be carry-over from other donors' samples. The V call is TRBV29-1, the J call TRBJ2-2, with 8 bases identical to TRBD1. Sequenced input: PBMCs. For the CDR3, the DNA is TGCAGCGCGAGCTTTGGACAGGGCTCTCGAGGCACCGGGGAGCTGTTTTTT. Translation gives CSASFGQGSRGTGELFF.